The 12 T cell receptor beta chains presented below share a single source sample, sequenced in a study of blood T cells in healthy people across ages. Sample-barcoded 5' priming and a J-beta primer mix drove a second PCR of roughly 7 to 11 cycles. MiXCR was run by TCRdb on the 5' RACE reads, yielding one entry per CDR3 protein. There are 850,000 to 1,000,000 distinct CDR3 sequences in the sample; roughly 48% occur only once, and 13% lies in the top ten. Input material: blood. The receptors were sampled from a man in his thirties or forties in good health.

The V gene is TRBV2, the J gene TRBJ1-1; D remains ambiguous. Between the trimmed V and J ends, which lost 0 bases and 1 base, there was a span of 6 bases. CDR1 SNHLY and CDR2 FYNNEI come from the germline V gene. The CDR3 runs 14 residues. CDR3 nucleotides: TGTGCCAGCAGTGAAGCCCGAAAGAACACTGAAGCTTTCTTT. Amino acids: CASSEARKNTEAFF.

Worth noting for this clonotype: Germline and junction disagree at one end, which may indicate a read error. This chain links TRBV7-2 with TRBJ2-3, with D possibly TRBD2 on 5 matching bases. The CDR3 has 15 amino acids. The germline gives CDR1 SGHTA, CDR2 FQGNSA. The CDR3 protein is CACSPRASYTDTQYF. The CDR3 DNA reads as TGTGCCTGCAGCCCGCGGGCAAGCTACACAGATACGCAGTATTTT.

The chain links TRBV6-2 or TRBV6-3 to TRBJ2-1; D is unclear. V shed 3 bases and J shed 6 bases, with 12 bases lying between them. The CDR3 is 14 residues long. The V gene's germline CDR1 is MNHEY and CDR2 SVGEGT. CDR3 DNA: TGTGCCAGCAGTTATACGAGTTCGCGCAATGAGCAGTTCTTC. It codes for CASSYTSSRNEQFF.

In this sample, this clonotype turned up a few times. This sequence joins TRBV20-1 and TRBJ1-2; 12 bases are shared with TRBD1. Germline lookup yields CDR1 DFQATT and CDR2 SNEGSKA (reference sequence). V trimming: 4 bases; J trimming: 7 bases; junction bases outside the gene matches: 13. The CDR3 contains 16 residues. The CDR3 sequence is CSAINPRDRGPRGYTF. In DNA, the CDR3 is TGCAGTGCTATAAACCCTCGGGACAGGGGGCCTCGTGGCTACACCTTC.

The chain has TRBV12-3 or TRBV12-4 and TRBJ2-1; 10 bases map to TRBD1. Unmatched junction bases numbered 2, after V lost 3 bases and J lost 6 bases. The length of the CDR3 is 14 residues. The CDR3 nucleotides read TGTGCCAGCAGTTTTAGGGACAGGGGCAATGAGCAGTTCTTC. This sequence encodes CASSFRDRGNEQFF.

As regards this clonotype: The junction shows a germline mismatch at one end, possibly a read error. The chain carries TRBV15 and TRBJ1-1; no clear D. The CDR3 consists of 14 residues. The germline CDR1 and CDR2 sequences are LNHNV and YYDKDF (reference sequence). CDR3 coding DNA: TGTGCCACCAGCAGAGATGTGAGGAACACTGGAGCTTTCTTT. Its translation: CATSRDVRNTGAFF.

Written as DNA, the CDR3 is TGCGCCAGCAGCCTCAAACAAGGGACCTTACGCGAGCAGTACTTC. This sequence encodes CASSLKQGTLREQYF. The V gene is TRBV5-1, the J gene TRBJ2-7; D could derive from TRBD1 or TRBD2 (5 bases each). Germline-derived CDR1 and CDR2 are SGHRS and YFSETQ. The CDR3 contains 15 residues. Trimming took 4 bases from V and 6 from J, leaving 20 bases between them.

On this clonotype: One junction end disagrees with the germline gene, perhaps due to a read error. J is TRBJ2-3 and V is TRBV5-4, with TRBD2 matching 8 bases. The CDR3 is 17 residues long. CDR1 is SGHNT and CDR2 is YYREEE in the germline V gene (reference sequence). CDR3 nucleotide sequence: TGTGTCAGCAGCCCTCGGGAGCGGGGGAGAGGCACAGATACGCAGTATTTT. This sequence encodes CVSSPRERGRGTDTQYF.

This clonotype was observed many times. The chain is built from TRBV10-3 and TRBJ2-1; 9 positions match TRBD2. In germline, CDR1 is ENHRY, CDR2 SYGVKD. V shed 6 bases, J shed 4 bases, and the junction held 13 bases outside the gene matches. This CDR3 comprises 17 residues. As DNA, the CDR3 is TGTGCCATCAGCGGGGGAGCGGGGGGTAAAGCTTACAATGAGCAGTTCTTC. Its protein product is CAISGGAGGKAYNEQFF.

This chain uses TRBV5-1 with TRBJ2-3; TRBD2 agrees at 9 bases. Germline CDR1 is SGHRS and CDR2 is YFSETQ. This CDR3 comprises 15 residues. V lost 0 bases, J lost 5 bases, and 4 bases stayed unmatched. The CDR3 DNA sequence: TGCGCCAGCAGCTTGGGCGGGGGGGCCGAAGATACGCAGTATTTT. Translated: CASSLGGGAEDTQYF.

The chain is built from TRBV12-3 or TRBV12-4 and TRBJ2-5; the D gene is possibly TRBD2 (7 bases). Trimming shortened V by 6 bases and J by 6 bases, and 17 bases separated the two germline ends. CDR3 length: 14 amino acids. The CDR3 nucleotides are TGTGCCAGCAGGGCCGTCGCGGGGGCAAAGACCCAGTACTTC. Residues: CASRAVAGAKTQYF.

Details on this clonotype: Relative to the germline gene, one junction end is altered; a read error may explain this. The V gene is TRBV20-1, the J gene TRBJ1-1; 9 bases align to TRBD1. The CDR3 covers 13 residues. Germline-derived CDR1 and CDR2 are DFQATT and SNEGSKA (reference sequence). This CDR3 is CSAPGDRATEVFF. The CDR3 coding sequence is TGCAGTGCTCCTGGGGACAGGGCGACTGAAGTTTTCTTT.